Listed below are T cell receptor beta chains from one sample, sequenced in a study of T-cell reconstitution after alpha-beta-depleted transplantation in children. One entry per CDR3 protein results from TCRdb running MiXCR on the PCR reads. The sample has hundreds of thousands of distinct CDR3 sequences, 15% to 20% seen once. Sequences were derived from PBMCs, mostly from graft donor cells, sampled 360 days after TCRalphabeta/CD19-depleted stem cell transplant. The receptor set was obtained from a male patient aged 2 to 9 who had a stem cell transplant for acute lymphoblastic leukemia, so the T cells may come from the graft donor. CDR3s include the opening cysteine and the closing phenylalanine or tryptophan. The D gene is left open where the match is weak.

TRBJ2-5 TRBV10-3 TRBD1 CAISDGTDGGLGETQYF
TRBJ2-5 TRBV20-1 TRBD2 CSAGGLAGGHRGETQYF
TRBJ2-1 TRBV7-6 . CASSSNSNSWNEQFF
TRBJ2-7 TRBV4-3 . CASSQVLAFSYEQYF
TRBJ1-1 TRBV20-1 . CSARGPSTEAFF
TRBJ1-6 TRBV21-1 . CASSKVKGASSYNSPLHF
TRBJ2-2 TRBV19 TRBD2 CASSIVWTSDSTGELFF
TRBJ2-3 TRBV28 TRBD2 CASTMFGLAPFFTSTDTQYF
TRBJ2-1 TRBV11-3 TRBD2 CASSLGRWGLAGGSRSYNEQFF
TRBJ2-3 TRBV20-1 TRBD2 CSARRPGLATHTDTQYF
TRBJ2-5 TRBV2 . CASSDLYDRQETQYF
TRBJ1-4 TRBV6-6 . CASRRVENEKLFF
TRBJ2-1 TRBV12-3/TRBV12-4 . CASSFGRRSYNEQFF
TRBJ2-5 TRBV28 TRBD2 CASSPLSSSGQETQYF
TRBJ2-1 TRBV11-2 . CASSLGVQGLRYNEQFF
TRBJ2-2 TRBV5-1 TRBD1 CASRQGARTGELFF
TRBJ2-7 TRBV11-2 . CASSLGFGEEYF
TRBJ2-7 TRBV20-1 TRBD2 CSARRLAGAYEQYF